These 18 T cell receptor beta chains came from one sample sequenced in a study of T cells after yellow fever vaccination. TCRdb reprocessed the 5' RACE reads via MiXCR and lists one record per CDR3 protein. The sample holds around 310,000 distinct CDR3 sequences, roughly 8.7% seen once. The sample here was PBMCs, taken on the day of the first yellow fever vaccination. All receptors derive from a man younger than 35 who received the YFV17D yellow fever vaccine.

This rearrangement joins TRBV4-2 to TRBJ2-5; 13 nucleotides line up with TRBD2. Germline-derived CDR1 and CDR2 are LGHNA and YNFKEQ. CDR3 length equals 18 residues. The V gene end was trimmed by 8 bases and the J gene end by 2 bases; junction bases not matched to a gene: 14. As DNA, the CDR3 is TGTGCCAGCGCACTGGGTACTAGCGGGGGGGCGGGGCAAGAGACCCAGTACTTC. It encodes CASALGTSGGAGQETQYF.

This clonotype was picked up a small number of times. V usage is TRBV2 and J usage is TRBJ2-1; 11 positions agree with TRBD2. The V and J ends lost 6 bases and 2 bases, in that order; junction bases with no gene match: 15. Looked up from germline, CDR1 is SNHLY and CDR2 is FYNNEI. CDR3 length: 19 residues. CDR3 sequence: CASSGLAGGTIGPYNEQFF. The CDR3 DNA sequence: TGTGCCAGCAGCGGTCTAGCGGGGGGAACTATAGGCCCCTACAATGAGCAGTTCTTC.

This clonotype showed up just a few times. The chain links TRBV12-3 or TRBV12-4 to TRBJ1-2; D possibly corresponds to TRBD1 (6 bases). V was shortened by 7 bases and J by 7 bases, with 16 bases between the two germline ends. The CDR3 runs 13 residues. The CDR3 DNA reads TGTGCCAGCACCGGGGGGCAGGGGAGTGGCTACACCTTC. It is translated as CASTGGQGSGYTF.

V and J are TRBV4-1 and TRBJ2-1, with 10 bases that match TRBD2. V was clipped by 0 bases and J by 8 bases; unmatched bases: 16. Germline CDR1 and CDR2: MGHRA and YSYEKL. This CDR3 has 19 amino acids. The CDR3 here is CASSQDSMESGGAWDEQFF. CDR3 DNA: TGCGCCAGCAGCCAAGATTCGATGGAGAGCGGGGGGGCATGGGATGAGCAGTTCTTC.

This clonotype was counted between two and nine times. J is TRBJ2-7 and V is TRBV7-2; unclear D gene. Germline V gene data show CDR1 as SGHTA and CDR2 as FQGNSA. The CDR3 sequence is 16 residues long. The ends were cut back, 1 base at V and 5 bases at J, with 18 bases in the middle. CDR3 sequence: CASSLESGPRVDEQYF. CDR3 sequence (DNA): TGTGCCAGCAGCTTAGAATCGGGCCCTAGGGTAGACGAGCAGTACTTC.

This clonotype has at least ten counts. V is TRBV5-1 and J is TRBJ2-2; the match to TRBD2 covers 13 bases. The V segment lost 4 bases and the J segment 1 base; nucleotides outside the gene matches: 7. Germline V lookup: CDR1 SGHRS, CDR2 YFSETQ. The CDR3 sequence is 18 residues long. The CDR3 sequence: CASSPPGLAGLNTGELFF. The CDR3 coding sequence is TGCGCCAGCAGCCCACCGGGACTAGCGGGGCTGAACACCGGGGAGCTGTTTTTT.

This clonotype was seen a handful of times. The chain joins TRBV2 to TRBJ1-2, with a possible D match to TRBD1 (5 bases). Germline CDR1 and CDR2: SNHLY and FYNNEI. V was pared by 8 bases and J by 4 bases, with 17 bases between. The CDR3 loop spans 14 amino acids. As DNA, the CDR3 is TGTGCCAGCGGGGGGAAGGGGAGTAGCTATGGCTACACCTTC. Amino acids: CASGGKGSSYGYTF. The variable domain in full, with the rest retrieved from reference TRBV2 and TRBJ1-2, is EPEVTQTPSHQVTQMGQEVILRCVPISNHLYFYWYRQILGQKVEFLVSFYNNEISEKSEIFDDQFSVERPDGSNFTLKIRSTKLEDSAMYFCASGGKGSSYGYTFGSGTRLTVV.

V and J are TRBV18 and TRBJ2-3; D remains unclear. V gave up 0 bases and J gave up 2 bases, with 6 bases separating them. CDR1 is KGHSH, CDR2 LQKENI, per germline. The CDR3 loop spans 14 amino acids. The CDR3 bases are TGTGCCAGCTCACCACCCCACTTCACAGATACGCAGTATTTT. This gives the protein CASSPPHFTDTQYF.

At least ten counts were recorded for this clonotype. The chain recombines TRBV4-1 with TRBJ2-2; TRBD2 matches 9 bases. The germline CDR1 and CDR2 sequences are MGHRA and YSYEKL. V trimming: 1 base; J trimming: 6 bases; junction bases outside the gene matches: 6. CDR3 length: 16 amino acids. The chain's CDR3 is CASSQGPAGGSGELFF. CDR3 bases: TGCGCCAGCAGCCAAGGTCCAGCGGGGGGATCCGGGGAGCTGTTTTTT.

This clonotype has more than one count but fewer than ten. CDR3 sequence: CASSYPGQPSYEQYV. In DNA, the CDR3 is TGTGCCAGCAGTTACCCGGGACAGCCCTCCTACGAGCAGTACGTC. V is TRBV28 and J is TRBJ2-7; TRBD1 agrees at 7 bases. Germline V lookup: CDR1 MDHEN, CDR2 SYDVKM. V was clipped by 4 bases and J by 0 bases; unmatched bases: 6. CDR3 length: 15 residues.

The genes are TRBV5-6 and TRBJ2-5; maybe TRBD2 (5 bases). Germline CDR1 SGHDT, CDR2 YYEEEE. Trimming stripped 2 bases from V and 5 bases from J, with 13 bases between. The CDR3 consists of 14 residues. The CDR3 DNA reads TGTGCCAGCAGCTTTAAAGCGGTACGGGAGACCCAGTACTTC. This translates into CASSFKAVRETQYF.

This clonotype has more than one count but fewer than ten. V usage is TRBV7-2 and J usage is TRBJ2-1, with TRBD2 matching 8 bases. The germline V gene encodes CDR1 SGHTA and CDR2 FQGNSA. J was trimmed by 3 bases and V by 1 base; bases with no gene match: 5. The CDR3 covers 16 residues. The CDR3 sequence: CASSLERGGFYNEQFF. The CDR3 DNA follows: TGTGCCAGCAGCTTAGAACGGGGGGGCTTCTACAATGAGCAGTTCTTC.

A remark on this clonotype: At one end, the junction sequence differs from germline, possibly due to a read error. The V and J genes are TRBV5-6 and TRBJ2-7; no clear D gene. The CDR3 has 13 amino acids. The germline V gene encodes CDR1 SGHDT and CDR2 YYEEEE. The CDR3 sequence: CASSLGLLYGQYF. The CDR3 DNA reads TGTGCCAGCAGCCTCGGTCTCCTCTACGGGCAGTACTTC.

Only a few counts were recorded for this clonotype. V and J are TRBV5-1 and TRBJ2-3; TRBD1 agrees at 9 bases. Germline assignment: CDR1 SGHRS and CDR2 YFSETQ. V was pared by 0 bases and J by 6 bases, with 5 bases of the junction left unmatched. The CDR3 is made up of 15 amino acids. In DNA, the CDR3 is TGCGCCAGCAGCTTGGGAACAGGGGGCAGGGATACGCAGTATTTT. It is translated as CASSLGTGGRDTQYF.

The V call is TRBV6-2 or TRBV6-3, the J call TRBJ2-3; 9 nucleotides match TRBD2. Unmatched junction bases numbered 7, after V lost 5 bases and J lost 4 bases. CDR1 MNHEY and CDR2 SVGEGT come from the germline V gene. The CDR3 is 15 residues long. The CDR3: CASSQLAGRPDTQYF. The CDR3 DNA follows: TGTGCCAGCAGTCAACTAGCGGGCCGCCCAGATACGCAGTATTTT.

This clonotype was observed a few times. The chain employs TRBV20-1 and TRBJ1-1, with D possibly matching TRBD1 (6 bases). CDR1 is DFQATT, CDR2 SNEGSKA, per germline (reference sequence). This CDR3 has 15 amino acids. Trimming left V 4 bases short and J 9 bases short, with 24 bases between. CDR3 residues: CSATNPGTRSIKAFF. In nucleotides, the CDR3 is TGCAGTGCTACTAACCCCGGGACAAGGAGTATCAAAGCTTTCTTT.

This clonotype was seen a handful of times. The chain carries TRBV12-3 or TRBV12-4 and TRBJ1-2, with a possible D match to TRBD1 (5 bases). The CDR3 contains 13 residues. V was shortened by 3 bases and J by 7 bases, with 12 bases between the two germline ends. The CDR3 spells CASSLRGTAGYTF. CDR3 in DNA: TGTGCCAGCAGTTTGCGGGGGACCGCTGGCTACACCTTC.

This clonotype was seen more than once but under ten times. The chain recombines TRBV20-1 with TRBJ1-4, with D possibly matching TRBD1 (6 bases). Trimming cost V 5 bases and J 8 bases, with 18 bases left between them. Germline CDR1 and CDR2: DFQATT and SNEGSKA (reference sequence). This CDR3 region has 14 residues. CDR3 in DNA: TGCAGTGCTCTACCCGGGACTGGGGGCGAAAAACTGTTTTTT. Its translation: CSALPGTGGEKLFF.